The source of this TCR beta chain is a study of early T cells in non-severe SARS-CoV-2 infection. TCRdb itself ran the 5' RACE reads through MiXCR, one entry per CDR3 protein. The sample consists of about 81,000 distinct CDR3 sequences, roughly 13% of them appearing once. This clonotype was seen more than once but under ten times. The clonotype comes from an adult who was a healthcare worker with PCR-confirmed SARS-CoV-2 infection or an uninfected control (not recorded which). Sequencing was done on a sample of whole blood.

DNA of the CDR3: TGTGCCAGCAGCTTTATCGGGGAGCTGTTTTTT. This translates into CASSFIGELFF. This chain joins TRBV11-2 and TRBJ2-2; D is undetermined. The V gene's germline CDR1 is SGHAT and CDR2 FQNNGV. The CDR3 has 11 amino acids. V lost 3 bases and J lost 7, with 3 bases in between. The full variable domain, its missing parts supplied by reference TRBV11-2 and TRBJ2-2, is EAGVAQSPRYKIIEKRQSVAFWCNPISGHATLYWYQQILGQGPKLLIQFQNNGVVDDSQLPKDRFSAERLKGVDSTLKIQPAKLEDSAVYLCASSFIGELFFGEGSRLTVL.